This T cell receptor beta chain was documented in a study of T cells in Graves' hyperthyroidism and ophthalmopathy. Broader study findings: Separation of ophthalmopathy from stable hyperthyroidism was achieved by a 13 V-J model.

In its sample, this clonotype was seen a few times. The antigen remains undetermined. Authors of the study amplified TCR beta CDR3 regions from RNA transcripts. The HTBI set primed first-round TCR CDR3 RT-PCR. A single record per CDR3 protein comes from TCRdb applying MiXCR to the multiplex PCR reads. The repertoire holds 650,000 to 750,000 distinct CDR3 sequences, with 14% as singletons. Hyperthyroidism of Graves' type that showed no ophthalmopathy progression within 18 months was stable. Exclusion of a patient resulted from uncontrolled infection, other autoimmune disease, pregnancy or lactation. Clinicians diagnosed patients from clinical symptoms, serum thyroxine and TRAb, thyroid ultrasound and orbital computed tomography. V lost 4 bases to trimming and J lost 6 bases; unmatched junction nucleotides: 7. Germline V gives CDR1 MGHRA, CDR2 YSYEKL. The CDR3 consists of 15 residues.

Sequenced material: blood. This receptor was identified in a woman aged 18-35 years with Graves' hyperthyroidism. The rearrangement links TRBV4-1 to TRBJ2-7, with 12 bases identical to TRBD1. CDR3 loop: CASSLLGQGAGEQYF. The CDR3 nucleotides read TGCGCCAGCAGCCTCTTGGGACAGGGGGCAGGCGAGCAGTACTTC.